This T cell receptor beta chain was observed in a study of CD8+CD57+ T cells in acquired aplastic anemia. In the study overall: Isolated CD4+ and CD8+ cells, once sorted, yielded DNA averaging around 2.9 ug.

The CDR3 sequence runs 17 residues, both termini included. CDR1 and CDR2 (germline): SNHLY, FYNNEI. Patients selected for sequencing had displayed CD8+CD57+ cell expansion by flow cytometry. Genomic DNA, serving as template, underwent TCR beta VDJ and CDR3 profiling. MiXCR was run by TCRdb on the reads, yielding one entry per CDR3 protein. The sample gives around 250,000 distinct CDR3 sequences, approximately 79% of which show up once; roughly two fifths is in the top ten. Of note for this clonotype: No DNA is shown, since the ends of the CDR3 on it are uncertain; the CDR3 is the one TCRdb lists.

The V call is TRBV2, the J call TRBJ1-1. The TCR was taken from a human donor with aplastic anemia. The source material was sorted CD4+, CD8+, or CD8+CD57+ T cells (not recorded which) from PBMCs. The CDR3 reads CASGDEGTDTQYFEASF.